One sample yielded the 2 T cell receptor beta chains listed below, sequenced in a study of CD8 T cells in Susac syndrome. About 0.5 to 1 ug RNA was reverse transcribed with random hexamers. TCRdb independently ran MiXCR on the immunoSEQ multiplex PCR reads; one entry per CDR3 protein. Among about 280,000 distinct CDR3 sequences listed, 70% to 90% were seen once. The specimen was CD8+ T cells from PBMCs. Receptors were obtained from a human donor with multiple sclerosis.

The chain is built from TRBV25-1 and TRBJ2-7, with D hard to call. Germline lookup yields CDR1 MGHDK and CDR2 SYGVNS. Between the trimmed V and J ends, which lost 4 bases and 2 bases, there was a span of 9 bases. The CDR3 runs to 13 residues. The CDR3 loop reads CASSVGIPYEQYF. In nucleotides, the CDR3 is TGTGCCAGCAGTGTTGGCATCCCCTACGAGCAGTACTTC.

To note about this clonotype: At one of its ends the junction is not consistent with the germline gene, which may arise from a read error. V is TRBV7-8 and J is TRBJ2-5; 7 bases agree with TRBD2. From germline, CDR1 is SGHVS and CDR2 FQNEAQ. There are 16 residues in the CDR3. DNA of the CDR3: TGTGCGAGCAGCTTAGGGGCGGGAGCGACCCTGCAGACCCAGTACTTC. Translated, it gives CASSLGAGATLQTQYF.